This entry lists 32 T cell receptor beta chains sequenced from one sample in a study of blood T cell repertoires in COVID-19. TCRdb keeps only in-frame clones here, not all; method: immunoSEQ multiplex PCR. The sample shows around 98,000 clones, around 75% of them seen only once. Sequenced material: peripheral blood. The receptor set was obtained from a man in his 70s with acute or convalescent COVID-19.

This chain connects TRBV5-1 to TRBJ2-1; 7 positions match TRBD2. From germline, CDR1 is SGHRS and CDR2 YFSETQ. This CDR3 is built from 16 residues. V lost 6 bases, J lost 9 bases, and 18 bases stayed unmatched. The CDR3 nucleotides read TGCGCCAGCATCTCCAGCCCACGGACTAGTACCAGTGAGCAGTTCTTC. It specifies CASISSPRTSTSEQFF.

The chain has TRBV29-1 and TRBJ1-4; 9 bases agree with TRBD1. CDR3 length: 13 residues. V was pared by 2 bases and J by 10 bases, with 5 bases of the junction left unmatched. CDR1 SQVTM and CDR2 ANQGSEA come from the germline V gene. CDR3 coding DNA: TGCAGCGTTGAACCACAGGGGGCGGGAAAACTGTTTTTT. Amino acid sequence: CSVEPQGAGKLFF.

The J gene is TRBJ2-1, the V gene TRBV6-5; D perhaps matches TRBD2 (6 bases). CDR3 length equals 14 residues. V was cut by 10 bases and J by 3 bases, with 16 bases left in between. Looked up from germline, CDR1 is MNHEY and CDR2 is SVGAGI. Here the CDR3 reads CATSGGDHYNEQFF. The CDR3 DNA sequence: TGTGCCACCTCTGGCGGGGATCACTACAATGAGCAGTTCTTC.

The genes are TRBV13 and TRBJ2-7; 8 bases agree with TRBD2. The V gene's germline CDR1 is PRHDT and CDR2 FYEKMQ (reference sequence). V lost 5 bases, J lost 8 bases, and 11 bases stayed unmatched. The CDR3 totals 14 residues. In DNA form, the CDR3 reads TGTGCCAGCAGCCAGAACGGGCGGGAGGAAAAGCAGTACTTC. Translation gives CASSQNGREEKQYF.

The chain employs TRBV7-2 and TRBJ2-4; 8 bases map to TRBD2. V gave up 5 bases and J gave up 8 bases; unmatched junction bases: 2. Germline V lookup: CDR1 SGHTA, CDR2 FQGNSA. This CDR3 has 12 residues. CDR3 sequence reads: CASSPGGDIQYF. CDR3 nucleotides: TGTGCCAGCAGCCCCGGGGGGGACATTCAGTACTTC.

This clone was picked up a small number of times. This sequence joins TRBV5-1 and TRBJ2-7; 8 bases match TRBD1. Germline loops: CDR1 SGHRS, CDR2 YFSETQ. The CDR3 runs to 16 residues. Germline trimming cut 4 bases from V and 0 bases from J; bases unmatched to any gene: 9. In DNA form, the CDR3 reads TGCGCCAGCAGCCCCCAGAGGGGACAGGACTCCTACGAGCAGTACTTC. Translation gives CASSPQRGQDSYEQYF.

The chain employs TRBV12-3 or TRBV12-4 and TRBJ1-5; D unresolved. The CDR3 is made up of 13 amino acids. The V and J ends lost 3 bases and 4 bases respectively, with 7 bases between them. The DNA for the CDR3 is TGTGCCAGCAGTTTCGAGGCGAATCAGCCCCAGCATTTT. Translating gives CASSFEANQPQHF.

V usage is TRBV19 and J usage is TRBJ1-3, with D maybe TRBD1 (6 bases). Trimming removed 9 bases at V and 0 bases at J, with 18 bases between. Looked up from germline, CDR1 is LNHDA and CDR2 is SQIVND (reference sequence). This CDR3 region has 16 residues. The CDR3 spells CARPPGGLSSGNTIYF. The CDR3 DNA follows: TGTGCCAGGCCCCCCGGGGGGCTAAGCTCTGGAAACACCATATATTTT.

The chain carries TRBV11-2 and TRBJ1-6; D might be TRBD1 (5 bases). Looked up from germline, CDR1 is SGHAT and CDR2 is FQNNGV. This CDR3 region has 16 residues. V was pared by 0 bases and J by 6 bases, with 12 bases between. For the CDR3, the DNA is TGTGCCAGCAGCTTAGAGTCGGGGGGAGGTAATTCACCCCTCCACTTT. It is translated as CASSLESGGGNSPLHF.

The chain combines TRBV30 with TRBJ2-5, with a weak D call TRBD2 (6 bases). This CDR3 has 16 residues. The V gene lost 3 bases and the J gene lost 4 bases, with 21 bases spanning the gap. Looked up from germline, CDR1 is GTSNPN and CDR2 is SVGIG (reference sequence). CDR3: CAWRVIRLGVLETQYF. DNA for the CDR3: TGTGCCTGGAGGGTAATAAGACTAGGGGTTTTAGAGACCCAGTACTTC.

This clone was counted only a few times. This chain connects TRBV14 to TRBJ2-5; TRBD1 is a possible D gene (6 bases). V shed 1 base and J shed 4 bases, with 13 bases lying between them. Germline V gene lookup returns CDR1 SGHDN and CDR2 FVKESK. The CDR3 spans 15 residues. The CDR3 region is CASSQGGTRGETQYF. CDR3 sequence (DNA): TGTGCCAGCAGCCAAGGGGGGACAAGGGGAGAGACCCAGTACTTC.

The chain carries TRBV5-1 and TRBJ2-3; 7 positions match TRBD2. Looked up from germline, CDR1 is SGHRS and CDR2 is YFSETQ. CDR3 size: 15 residues. Trimming took 1 base from V and 2 from J; bases not matched to a gene: 4. Here the CDR3 DNA reads TGCGCCAGCAGCTTGACTAGCGCCTCCACAGATACGCAGTATTTT. Amino acid sequence: CASSLTSASTDTQYF. Full variable domain (rest looked up from reference TRBV5-1 and TRBJ2-3): KAGVTQTPRYLIKTRGQQVTLSCSPISGHRSVSWYQQTPGQGLQFLFEYFSETQRNKGNFPGRFSGRQFSNSRSEMNVSTLELGDSALYLCASSLTSASTDTQYFGPGTRLTVL.

The rearrangement uses TRBV2 and TRBJ2-5, with 7 bases lining up with TRBD1. The junction had 3 bases not matched to a gene; V was cut back by 6 bases and J by 2 bases. CDR1 and CDR2 (germline): SNHLY, FYNNEI. This CDR3 is built from 13 residues. The CDR3 sequence: CASRGQIQETQYF. The CDR3 nucleotides are TGTGCCAGCAGGGGACAGATTCAAGAGACCCAGTACTTC. Full variable domain (outside the CDR3, taken from reference TRBV2 and TRBJ2-5): EPEVTQTPSHQVTQMGQEVILRCVPISNHLYFYWYRQILGQKVEFLVSFYNNEISEKSEIFDDQFSVERPDGSNFTLKIRSTKLEDSAMYFCASRGQIQETQYFGPGTRLLVL.

This chain joins TRBV6-5 and TRBJ1-4; TRBD1 agrees at 7 bases. Trimming cost V 6 bases and J 8 bases; bases outside gene matches: 9. The germline CDR1 and CDR2 sequences are MNHEY and SVGAGI. The CDR3 consists of 14 residues. The CDR3 loop reads CASRKRDSWEKLFF. In DNA, the CDR3 is TGTGCCAGCAGAAAAAGGGACAGTTGGGAAAAACTGTTTTTT.

This sequence joins TRBV5-1 and TRBJ2-1, with TRBD2 identical over 8 bases. Trimming took 0 bases from V and 6 from J; bases not matched to a gene: 5. CDR1 is SGHRS and CDR2 is YFSETQ in the germline V gene. The CDR3 spans 15 residues. The DNA for the CDR3 is TGCGCCAGCAGCTTGGGTGGGACTAGTTTCAATGAGCAGTTCTTC. The encoded protein is CASSLGGTSFNEQFF. The full variable domain, in which reference TRBV5-1 and TRBJ2-1 provide the parts outside the CDR3, is KAGVTQTPRYLIKTRGQQVTLSCSPISGHRSVSWYQQTPGQGLQFLFEYFSETQRNKGNFPGRFSGRQFSNSRSEMNVSTLELGDSALYLCASSLGGTSFNEQFFGPGTRLTVL.

This chain uses TRBV27 with TRBJ1-5; D is unclear. V was cut by 5 bases and J by 3 bases, with 14 bases left in between. The length of the CDR3 is 15 residues. The germline V gene has CDR1 MNHEY and CDR2 SMNVEV (reference sequence). The CDR3 reads CASSPFFLVNQPQHF. CDR3 nucleotide sequence: TGTGCCAGCAGTCCCTTTTTCCTCGTCAATCAGCCCCAGCATTTT.

The CDR3 loop is CASSWGQHQETQYF. The CDR3 region has the DNA TGTGCCAGCAGCTGGGGACAGCACCAAGAGACCCAGTACTTC. The V and J genes are TRBV7-8 and TRBJ2-5, with 7 bases aligning to TRBD1. This CDR3 region has 14 residues. Germline lookup yields CDR1 SGHVS and CDR2 FQNEAQ. Trimming cost V 4 bases and J 0 bases; bases outside gene matches: 2.

The DNA for the CDR3 is TGTGCCAGCAGTTCCCCGGGACAGGGTTATATTGAGCAGTTCTTC. Translation: CASSSPGQGYIEQFF. V gene TRBV27 combines with J gene TRBJ2-1, with 9 bases fitting TRBD1. After removal of 4 bases from V and 9 bases from J, the junction contained 10 bases not matched to a gene. This CDR3 has 15 amino acids. From germline, CDR1 is MNHEY and CDR2 SMNVEV (reference sequence).

This clone was observed once. This chain links TRBV15 with TRBJ1-5, with D maybe TRBD1 (6 bases). V lost 3 bases to trimming and J lost 6 bases, with 18 bases between them. The germline V gene has CDR1 LNHNV and CDR2 YYDKDF (reference sequence). The CDR3 loop spans 16 amino acids. The CDR3, as DNA: TGTGCCACCAGCAGGGGGACTGGGGGGGCTTTTCAGCCCCAGCATTTT. Its translation: CATSRGTGGAFQPQHF.

V is TRBV5-1 and J is TRBJ2-7; D unclear. V gave up 0 bases and J gave up 3 bases, with 7 bases separating them. CDR3 length equals 13 residues. Per germline, CDR1 SGHRS and CDR2 YFSETQ. The CDR3 DNA follows: TGCGCCAGCAGCTTGGACTCCCTCTACGAGCAGTACTTC. This encodes CASSLDSLYEQYF.

The chain links TRBV11-3 to TRBJ2-1; TRBD2 is a possible D gene (6 bases). There are 16 residues in the CDR3. Germline CDR1 is SGHNT and CDR2 is YENEEA. Trimming removed 0 bases from V and 4 bases from J, with 13 bases in between. The CDR3 spells CASSLEGAGPYNEQFF. CDR3 nucleotide sequence: TGTGCCAGCAGCTTAGAGGGAGCGGGTCCATACAATGAGCAGTTCTTC.

The rearrangement links TRBV15 to TRBJ2-1; a possible D gene is TRBD1 (5 bases). V lost 0 bases and J 7 bases, leaving 13 bases between the germline ends. The length of the CDR3 is 15 residues. The germline CDR1 and CDR2 sequences are LNHNV and YYDKDF (reference sequence). CDR3 loop: CATSREFADRNEQFF. The CDR3 DNA follows: TGTGCCACCAGCAGAGAGTTCGCCGACAGAAATGAGCAGTTCTTC.

This clone came up many times. This chain joins TRBV4-3 and TRBJ2-2; 9 positions agree with TRBD2. This CDR3 comprises 15 residues. Germline loops: CDR1 LGHNA, CDR2 YSLEER. Germline trimming cut 4 bases from V and 5 bases from J; bases unmatched to any gene: 5. The CDR3 loop is CASSPRAGGTGELFF. CDR3 coding DNA: TGCGCCAGCAGCCCGAGAGCGGGAGGTACCGGGGAGCTGTTTTTT.

This clone was found a few times. The chain carries TRBV10-3 and TRBJ2-7; maybe TRBD1 (6 bases). V was clipped by 8 bases and J by 3 bases, with 20 bases between them. Germline V gives CDR1 ENHRY, CDR2 SYGVKD. This CDR3 has 15 amino acids. In DNA form, the CDR3 reads TGTGCCATCGGGAGAGGACCCCGGGACAACTACGAGCAGTACTTC. Translating it yields CAIGRGPRDNYEQYF.

The rearrangement uses TRBV19 and TRBJ1-5; TRBD1 agrees at 8 bases. The V gene's germline CDR1 is LNHDA and CDR2 SQIVND (reference sequence). This CDR3 is 17 amino acids long. The junction had 16 bases not matched to a gene; V was cut back by 5 bases and J by 7 bases. CDR3 residues: CASSGRQGTLRGQPQHF. DNA for the CDR3: TGTGCCAGTAGTGGAAGACAGGGGACTCTAAGAGGGCAGCCCCAGCATTTT.

In its sample, this clone was seen a few times. This chain links TRBV19 with TRBJ2-3; maybe TRBD1 (6 bases). There are 14 residues in the CDR3. The germline gives CDR1 LNHDA, CDR2 SQIVND (reference sequence). V was shortened by 4 bases and J by 1 base, with 9 bases between the two germline ends. CDR3 bases: TGTGCCAGTAGTACCGGGACACGCACAGATACGCAGTATTTT. Its protein product is CASSTGTRTDTQYF.

CDR3 sequence: CASSVAGPNTEAFF. CDR3 in DNA: TGTGCCAGCAGCGTCGCAGGTCCGAACACTGAAGCTTTCTTT. This chain joins TRBV7-2 and TRBJ1-1; D is ambiguous. Trimming removed 5 bases at V and 1 base at J, with 11 bases between. CDR1 SGHTA and CDR2 FQGNSA come from the germline V gene. CDR3 length: 14 amino acids.

The chain employs TRBV7-2 and TRBJ2-7; 11 bases fit TRBD2. This CDR3 contains 15 residues. Germline assignment: CDR1 SGHTA and CDR2 FQGNSA. Losses at the gene ends were 4 bases for V and 3 bases for J; bases not matched to a gene: 5. This chain's CDR3 is CASSWTGTSGYEQYF. The DNA of the CDR3 is TGTGCCAGCAGCTGGACCGGGACTAGCGGCTACGAGCAGTACTTC.

This chain joins TRBV29-1 and TRBJ2-7; tentatively, D is TRBD1 (5 bases). This CDR3 spans 12 amino acids. Germline V gene data show CDR1 as SQVTM and CDR2 as ANQGSEA. Trimming took off 6 bases at V and 6 bases at J, with 15 bases between the two ends. CDR3 residues: CSVGQRQAEQYF. As DNA, the CDR3 is TGCAGCGTGGGGCAGAGGCAGGCCGAGCAGTACTTC.

This sequence joins TRBV28 and TRBJ1-4, with D possibly matching TRBD1 (6 bases). The V end lost 4 bases, the J end lost 0 bases, and 12 bases lay between the germline ends. CDR3 length equals 16 residues. The germline gives CDR1 MDHEN, CDR2 SYDVKM. CDR3 in DNA: TGTGCCAGCAGTTCGGGAGGGGGGGCAACTAATGAAAAACTGTTTTTT. Encoded protein: CASSSGGGATNEKLFF.

The V call is TRBV6-4, the J call TRBJ1-1, with D possibly being TRBD1 (5 bases). The CDR3 has 14 amino acids. Germline-derived CDR1 and CDR2 are MRHNA and SNTAGT. V was cut by 4 bases and J by 1 base, with 10 bases left in between. CDR3 in DNA: TGTGCCAGCAGTGCTTTCGGGGGGAACACTGAAGCTTTCTTT. This translates into CASSAFGGNTEAFF.

This chain links TRBV7-2 with TRBJ2-7; D gene ambiguous. V was clipped by 5 bases and J by 5 bases, with 16 bases between them. CDR1 is SGHTA and CDR2 is FQGNSA in the germline V gene. This CDR3 spans 14 amino acids. This CDR3 is CASSPPQRLNEQYF. Written as DNA, the CDR3 is TGTGCCAGCAGCCCCCCTCAGCGCCTCAACGAGCAGTACTTC.